These T cell receptor beta chains were read from a single sample in a study of T-cell reconstitution after alpha-beta-depleted transplantation in children. Via MiXCR, TCRdb re-called the PCR reads, giving one row per CDR3 protein. The table lists roughly 200,000 distinct CDR3 sequences, about 6.4% of them singletons. The source material was PBMCs from the stem cell graft donor, sampled from the stem cell graft. All receptors come from a human donor who donated a stem cell graft to a child with Wiskott-Aldrich syndrome. Each CDR3 is given with its conserved first and last residue. The D gene is left open where the match is weak. Size is stated for part of the rows, as once, few or many counts, or as a class when the clone is expanded.

J gene | V gene | D gene | clone size | CDR3 DNA | CDR3 protein
TRBJ1-1 | TRBV20-1 | - | few | TGCAGTGCTAGAGAAAACGGCAGGAAAAACACTGAAGCTTTCTTT | CSARENGRKNTEAFF
TRBJ2-5 | TRBV29-1 | - | many | TGCAGCGCCGAAAGGGGGTACCAAGAGACCCAGTACTTC | CSAERGYQETQYF
TRBJ1-6 | TRBV6-5 | - | many | TGTGCCAGCAGTTACCGAGGGGGTGGAGGCTATAATTCACCCCTCCACTTT | CASSYRGGGGYNSPLHF
TRBJ1-5 | TRBV29-1 | TRBD1 | many | TGCAGCGTTGGTGACAGGGATCAGCCCCAGCATTTT | CSVGDRDQPQHF
TRBJ1-2 | TRBV20-1 | TRBD1 | few | TGCAGTGCTAGAGATGGCAGGGGGCCCTATGGCTACACCTTC | CSARDGRGPYGYTF
TRBJ2-7 | TRBV5-1 | - | many | TGCGCCAGCTGTGCCCGACAGGACTCCTACGAGCAGTACTTC | CASCARQDSYEQYF
TRBJ2-3 | TRBV6-1 | TRBD2 | many | TGTGCCAGCAGCGTGGGACTAGCTAGGGTCGCCACAGATACGCAGTATTTT | CASSVGLARVATDTQYF
TRBJ1-1 | TRBV11-3 | TRBD1 | - | TGTGCCAGCAGCTTAGGCCCCGGGACAGGGAGGGGGGAAGCTTTCTTT | CASSLGPGTGRGEAFF
TRBJ2-1 | TRBV15 | - | many | TGTGCCACCAGCAGAGATCCCGAACCTCTAGCGTTCGATGAGCAGTTCTTC | CATSRDPEPLAFDEQFF
TRBJ2-7 | TRBV4-1 | - | many | TGCGCCAGCAGCCAAGAAGGGGGACTAAGGTCCTACGAGCAGTACTTC | CASSQEGGLRSYEQYF
TRBJ1-2 | TRBV4-1 | - | many | TGCGCCAGCAGCCAACCCGGGACCTATGGCTACACCTTC | CASSQPGTYGYTF
TRBJ2-1 | TRBV13 | - | many | TGTGCCAGCAGTGGGGGAGGTTGGGCTAAGCAGTTCTTC | CASSGGGWAKQFF
TRBJ2-3 | TRBV20-1 | - | many | TGCAGTGCTAGAGAAGGAGGGTCGATGGATACGCAGTATTTT | CSAREGGSMDTQYF
TRBJ2-5 | TRBV5-3 | TRBD1 | - | TGTGCCAGAAGCTTGTTTTACAGGGGGCGAAAAGAGACCCAGTACTTC | CARSLFYRGRKETQYF
TRBJ2-4 | TRBV12-3/TRBV12-4 | TRBD1 | many | TGTGCCAGCAGTTTTGAAGGGGGCAACATTCAGTACTTC | CASSFEGGNIQYF
TRBJ1-1 | TRBV5-1 | - | many | TGCGCCAGCAGCTTGTACGCAGGGATGAACACTGAAGCTTTCTTT | CASSLYAGMNTEAFF